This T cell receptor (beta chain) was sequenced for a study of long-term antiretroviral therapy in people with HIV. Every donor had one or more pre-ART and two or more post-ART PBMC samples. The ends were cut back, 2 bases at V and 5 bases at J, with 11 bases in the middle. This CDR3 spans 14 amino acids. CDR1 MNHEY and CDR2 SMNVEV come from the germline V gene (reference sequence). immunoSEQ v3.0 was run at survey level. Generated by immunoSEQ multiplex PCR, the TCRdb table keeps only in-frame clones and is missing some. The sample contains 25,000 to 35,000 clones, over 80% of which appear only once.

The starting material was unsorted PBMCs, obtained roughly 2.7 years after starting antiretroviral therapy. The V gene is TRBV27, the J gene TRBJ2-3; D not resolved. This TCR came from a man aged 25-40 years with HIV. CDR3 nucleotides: TGTGCCAGCAGTTTAACCACAATCGGAGATACGCAGTATTTT. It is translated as CASSLTTIGDTQYF.